The rows below give T cell receptor beta chains drawn from one sample of a study of preoperative IRX-2 immunotherapy in early breast cancer. Some clones are missing from TCRdb's copy, which holds only in-frame ones; the method was immunoSEQ multiplex PCR. Among tens of thousands of clones, roughly 90% were seen once, and the ten largest hold around 1.6%. Sequenced here: tumor tissue, sampled after IRX-2 immunotherapy. Receptors originate from a human donor with breast cancer. CDR3s include the opening cysteine and the closing phenylalanine or tryptophan.

V gene,J gene,CDR3 protein
TRBV19,TRBJ2-1,CASSQNSEQFF
TRBV5-1,TRBJ2-7,CASSSGQGRGYEQYF
TRBV5-1,TRBJ1-2,CASSLGTDKPYGYTF
TRBV6-8,TRBJ2-2,CASSETGDPTGELFF
TRBV29-1,TRBJ1-2,CSVEDTKLYYGYTF
TRBV9,TRBJ2-1,CASSVRSLGGNEQFF
TRBV11-3,TRBJ2-3,CASSLGGGTDTQYF
TRBV6-8,TRBJ2-5,CASSYSGLAGQGGETQYF
TRBV6-7,TRBJ1-1,CASSSGGGVNTEAFF
TRBV5-1,TRBJ1-1,CASSLEKGWNTEAFF
TRBV14,TRBJ2-2,CASSQERRAGELFF
TRBV15,TRBJ1-4,CATSRFGRGDEKLFF
TRBV6-8,TRBJ2-3,CASSWPGPTTDTQYF
TRBV6-8,TRBJ1-1,CASRWDKSRGGTEAFF
TRBV14,TRBJ1-4,CASSRGLQKLFF
TRBV15,TRBJ2-1,CATSDRSGTSTLRGPYNEQFF
TRBV6-8,TRBJ1-1,CASRGTGTEAFF
TRBV6-8,TRBJ2-3,CASRNDFTDTQYF
TRBV30,TRBJ1-5,CASSFSGDPNQPQHF
TRBV19,TRBJ1-1,CASSISDGTGEAFF
TRBV19,TRBJ1-2,CASSIDLSRGTSALNYGYTF
TRBV11-3,TRBJ2-7,CASSYRDHGYEQYF
TRBV15,TRBJ2-5,CATSRATAGETQYF
TRBV6-8,TRBJ1-3,CASSPQGSGNTIYF
TRBV5-1,TRBJ2-1,CASSLGGVAYNEQFF
TRBV5-1,TRBJ1-2,CASSKGQVISGYTF
TRBV28,TRBJ1-1,CASREQGRNTEAFF
TRBV19,TRBJ2-7,CASSLVHRGGYEQYF
TRBV6-8,TRBJ1-2,CASSGTKGYGYTF
TRBV11-3,TRBJ2-5,CASSPGLAGQETQYF
TRBV14,TRBJ1-1,CASRPGQGMNTEAFF
TRBV15,TRBJ1-1,CATTNGGPLRDTEAFF
TRBV7-1,TRBJ2-1,CASSSLPGLAGDRSYNEQFF
TRBV11-3,TRBJ1-2,CASIPGRYDYGYTF
TRBV7-5,TRBJ2-2,CASSTGQGYTGELFF
TRBV4-1,TRBJ2-5,CASSLGTSGRQETQYF
TRBV30,TRBJ1-2,CAWRPGQGLGYTF
TRBV7-8,TRBJ1-3,CASSFSGPWDSGNTIYF
TRBV6-8,TRBJ2-7,CASSVAGQTYEQYF
TRBV6-8,TRBJ2-7,CASNFKAYEQYF
TRBV2,TRBJ2-3,CASSLPGQGVDTQYF
TRBV11-3,TRBJ2-3,CASSLSAWASTDTQYF
TRBV6-8,TRBJ2-1,CAISGHRDSYNEQFF